Below, one T cell receptor beta chain is given with its context. The data derive from a study of blood T cells in healthy people across ages. It was with a sample-barcoded 5' primer and a J-beta primer mix that a second PCR of about 7 to 12 cycles was run. From each sample, at least 2.5 million paired-end reads containing CDR3 were obtained. One entry per CDR3 protein, called by TCRdb with MiXCR from the 5' RACE reads. In the table there are over 950,000 distinct CDR3 sequences, 51% of which are singletons. Germline V gene sequence: CDR1 LGHDT, CDR2 YNNKEL (reference sequence). The CDR3 length is 15 residues.

This sequence joins TRBV3-1 and TRBJ2-7; 7 positions match TRBD2. The J call may be faulty, since TRBJ2-5 better matches the DNA end. Sequenced input: blood. The clonotype was recovered from a woman aged 60-70 years in good health. The CDR3 DNA reads as TGTGCCAGCAGCCAAGACGGACTAGGTCGGGAGACCCAGTACTTC. It translates to CASSQDGLGRETQYF.